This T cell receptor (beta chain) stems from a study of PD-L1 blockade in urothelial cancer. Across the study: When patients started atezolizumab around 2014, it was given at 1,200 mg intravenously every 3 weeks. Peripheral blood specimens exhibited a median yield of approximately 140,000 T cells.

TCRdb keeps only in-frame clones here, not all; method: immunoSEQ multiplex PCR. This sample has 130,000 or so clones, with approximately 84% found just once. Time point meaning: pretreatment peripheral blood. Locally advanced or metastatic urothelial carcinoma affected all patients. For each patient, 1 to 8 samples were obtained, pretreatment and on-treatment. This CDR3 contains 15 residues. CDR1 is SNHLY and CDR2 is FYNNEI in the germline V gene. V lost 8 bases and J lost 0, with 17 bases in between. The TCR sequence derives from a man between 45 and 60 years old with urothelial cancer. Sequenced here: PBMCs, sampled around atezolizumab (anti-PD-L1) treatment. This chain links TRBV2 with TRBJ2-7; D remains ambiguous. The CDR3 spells CASWRLDASSYEQYF. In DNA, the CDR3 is TGTGCCAGCTGGCGGTTAGACGCAAGCTCCTACGAGCAGTACTTC.